The rows below give T cell receptor beta chains drawn from one sample of a study of T-cell memory formation after mild COVID-19. TCRdb reprocessed the 5' RACE reads via MiXCR and lists one record per CDR3 protein. The repertoire includes 200,000 to 250,000 distinct CDR3 sequences, over 15% of them detected once, and around 3.4% sits in the top ten. Sequenced material: PBMCs or a T cell subset sorted from them (not recorded which). These TCRs come from a man aged 18 to 29 who had mild COVID-19 (a few samples of this study predate the infection). Cell type and time point are not known. CDR3s leave out the opening cysteine and the closing phenylalanine or tryptophan.

v_gene,len,j_gene,CDR3aa
TRBV20-1,13,TRBJ2-2,SARGGGPNTGELF
TRBV3-1,12,TRBJ1-1,ASSQGADNTEAF
TRBV7-8,13,TRBJ1-5,ASSLAQGSGQPQH
TRBV6-2/TRBV6-3,14,TRBJ1-5,ASSYPDRANNQPQH
TRBV7-2,12,TRBJ1-2,ASSFQTSMGGYT
TRBV12-3/TRBV12-4,10,TRBJ2-7,ASTTGRDQQY
TRBV7-3,11,TRBJ1-1,ASSQGHQTEAF
TRBV4-3,13,TRBJ2-7,ASSPNPLEPYEQY
TRBV5-1,12,TRBJ2-5,ASSPQGSGETQY
TRBV6-5,12,TRBJ2-3,ASSYGHGTDTQY
TRBV5-1,14,TRBJ2-1,ASSSQPTSGGEEQF
TRBV6-5,10,TRBJ1-1,ASSPGPGKAF
TRBV23-1,13,TRBJ2-7,ASRWDRGDNYEQY
TRBV21-1,13,TRBJ2-1,ASSKGQVRVNEQF
TRBV9,11,TRBJ2-3,ASSFSVTDTQY